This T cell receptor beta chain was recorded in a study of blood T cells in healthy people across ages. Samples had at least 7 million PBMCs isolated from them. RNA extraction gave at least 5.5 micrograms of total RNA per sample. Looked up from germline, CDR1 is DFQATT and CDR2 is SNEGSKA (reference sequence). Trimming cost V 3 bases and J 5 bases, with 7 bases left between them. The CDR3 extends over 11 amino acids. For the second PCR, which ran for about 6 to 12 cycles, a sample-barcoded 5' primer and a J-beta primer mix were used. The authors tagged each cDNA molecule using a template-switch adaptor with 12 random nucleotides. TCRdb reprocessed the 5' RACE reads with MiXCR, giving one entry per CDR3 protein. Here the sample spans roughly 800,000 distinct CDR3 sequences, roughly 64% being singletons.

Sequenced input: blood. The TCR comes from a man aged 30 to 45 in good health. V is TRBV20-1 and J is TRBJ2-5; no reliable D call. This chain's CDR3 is CSASPWETQYF. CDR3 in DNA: TGCAGTGCTAGCCCCTGGGAGACCCAGTACTTC.